The source of this TCR beta chain is a study of T cell responses to AZD1222 COVID-19 vaccine. General study findings and limits: Only a handful of people who got AZD1222 tested seropositive at baseline. Repertoire sampling occurred only after the peak T cell response.

The CDR3 totals 15 residues. Germline V lookup: CDR1 GTSNPN, CDR2 SVGIG (reference sequence). Trimming shortened V by 3 bases and J by 0 bases, and 14 bases separated the two germline ends. The protocol was immunoSEQ multiplex PCR, while the TCRdb copy is restricted to in-frame clones and leaves out a portion. The sample has under 150,000 clones; around nine tenths are singletons. About this clone itself: Its target is not known.

The chain is built from TRBV30 and TRBJ1-2, with a possible D match to TRBD1 (5 bases). The specimen comprised peripheral blood, sampled on day 0 of MenACWY control vaccination. This TCR came from an adult in good health. CDR3 bases: TGTGCCTGGAGGAGGGGCAGGACTGCTAACTATGGCTACACCTTC. It codes for CAWRRGRTANYGYTF. The variable domain in full, completed from reference TRBV30 and TRBJ1-2, reads SQTIHQWPATLVQPVGSPLSLECTVEGTSNPNLYWYRQAAGRGLQLLFYSVGIGQISSEVPQNLSASRPQDRQFILSSKKLLLSDSGFYLCAWRRGRTANYGYTFGSGTRLTVV.